Listed below are T cell receptor beta chains from one sample, sequenced in a study of blood T cell repertoires in COVID-19. The table came from immunoSEQ multiplex PCR; TCRdb's copy has only in-frame clones and leaves some out. The sample has around 150,000 clones, 80% seen once. Input material: peripheral blood. The receptors shown here come from a woman aged 50 to 60 with acute or convalescent COVID-19. Both conserved end residues are trimmed from each CDR3. Each record gives: V gene, CDR3 protein.

v_gene: TRBV24-1
CDR3aa: ATSKDRASYNEQF

v_gene: TRBV30
CDR3aa: AWSPGQGHYGYT

v_gene: TRBV29-1
CDR3aa: SVAEGDTEAF

v_gene: TRBV6-2/TRBV6-3
CDR3aa: ASSEGGGIQETQY

v_gene: TRBV5-4
CDR3aa: ASSLVTASNTEAF

v_gene: TRBV7-9
CDR3aa: ASNGDRAPGIEAF

v_gene: TRBV4-1
CDR3aa: ASSLDYQEVSDTQY

v_gene: TRBV9
CDR3aa: ASSVSGGASTDTQY

v_gene: TRBV5-6
CDR3aa: ASSPDARKLGYYGYT

v_gene: TRBV12-3/TRBV12-4
CDR3aa: ATRGGAGDTQY

v_gene: TRBV21-1
CDR3aa: ASSSRTGGVVEQY

v_gene: TRBV6-2/TRBV6-3
CDR3aa: ASSREAGRGYT

v_gene: TRBV30
CDR3aa: AMRHLNTEAF

v_gene: TRBV3-1/TRBV3-2
CDR3aa: ASSQGGKGNQPQH

v_gene: TRBV7-2
CDR3aa: ASSPRSGRDYGYT

v_gene: TRBV12-3/TRBV12-4
CDR3aa: ASSRRENEAF

v_gene: TRBV19
CDR3aa: ASSMGGADEQF

v_gene: TRBV7-3
CDR3aa: ASSLSTGEAYGYT

v_gene: TRBV6-6
CDR3aa: ASSLQPRTGKGNYGYT

v_gene: TRBV7-8
CDR3aa: ASSPQGGGNYGYT

v_gene: TRBV13
CDR3aa: AIRESGPRGYT

v_gene: TRBV4-3
CDR3aa: ASSQVASGGFTDTQY

v_gene: TRBV14
CDR3aa: ASSQDRGGAPDTQY

v_gene: TRBV3-1/TRBV3-2
CDR3aa: ASGRQGVDEQY

v_gene: TRBV2
CDR3aa: ASSGSLDGTEAF

v_gene: TRBV5-6
CDR3aa: ASSSRGHGSPLH

v_gene: TRBV19
CDR3aa: ASTPGSTDTQY